The 31 T cell receptor beta chains below were found in one sample sequenced in a study of PD-L1 blockade in urothelial cancer. Method: immunoSEQ multiplex PCR; TCRdb's copy keeps in-frame clones and lacks some. This sample has 30,000 to 40,000 clones, with 35% to 40% found just once. Sequences were derived from tumor tissue, sampled before atezolizumab (anti-PD-L1) treatment. The receptors shown here come from a man between 60 and 75 years old with urothelial cancer.

V is TRBV28 and J is TRBJ2-1; 11 nucleotides agree with TRBD2. After removal of 10 bases from V and 4 bases from J, the junction contained 9 bases not matched to a gene. Germline-derived CDR1 and CDR2 are MDHEN and SYDVKM. The CDR3 is 15 residues long. CDR3 loop: CANAPGTSGYNEQFF. CDR3 DNA: TGTGCCAATGCCCCCGGGACTAGCGGTTACAATGAGCAGTTCTTC.

This clone was seen once. The chain employs TRBV29-1 and TRBJ2-3; D may be TRBD2 (7 bases). Germline CDR1 is SQVTM and CDR2 is ANQGSEA. Trimming stripped 5 bases from V and 6 bases from J, with 12 bases between. The CDR3 is made up of 12 amino acids. The CDR3 bases are TGCAGCGTTTTCCGGGGGGCTGATACGCAGTATTTT. It codes for CSVFRGADTQYF.

This clone has a handful of counts. The chain recombines TRBV11-3 with TRBJ2-3; D is unclear. Trimming shortened V by 0 bases and J by 2 bases, and 6 bases separated the two germline ends. The CDR3 has 14 amino acids. In germline, CDR1 is SGHNT, CDR2 YENEEA. In DNA, the CDR3 is TGTGCCAGCAGCTTAGAGGGGAACACAGATACGCAGTATTTT. Its translation is CASSLEGNTDTQYF.

About this clone itself: The junction does not match germline at one end; this may be a read error. The chain is built from TRBV5-1 and TRBJ2-2; D could derive from TRBD1 or TRBD2 (5 bases each). The CDR3 is 15 residues long. CDR1 and CDR2 from the germline V gene are SGHRS and YFSETQ. CDR3 sequence: CASSPGGENAGELFF. DNA of the CDR3: TGCGCCAGCAGCCCTGGGGGTGAGAACGCCGGGGAGCTGTTTTTT.

The V gene is TRBV28, the J gene TRBJ2-7, with TRBD2 identical over 7 bases. J gave up 6 bases and V 7 bases, and 9 bases lay outside the gene matches. From germline, CDR1 is MDHEN and CDR2 SYDVKM. The CDR3 consists of 13 residues. CDR3 loop: CASKRQRDGEQYF. The CDR3 bases are TGTGCCAGCAAGCGGCAGCGGGACGGCGAGCAGTACTTC.

The V gene is TRBV28, the J gene TRBJ2-7; TRBD2 agrees at 8 bases. The CDR3 contains 15 residues. After removal of 4 bases from V and 4 bases from J, the junction contained 9 bases not matched to a gene. Germline values: CDR1 MDHEN, CDR2 SYDVKM. The CDR3 protein is CASSSSTSGGYEQYF. The CDR3 nucleotides are TGTGCCAGCAGTTCCTCTACTAGCGGAGGTTACGAGCAGTACTTC.

Ten or more counts support this clone. The gene calls are TRBV4-1 and TRBJ1-6, with a weak D call TRBD1 (5 bases). Germline CDR1 reads MGHRA; CDR2 reads YSYEKL. The CDR3 consists of 12 residues. Trimming removed 4 bases at V and 8 bases at J, with 6 bases between. Here the CDR3 reads CASSRGDSPLHF. The CDR3 nucleotides read TGCGCCAGCAGCCGGGGGGATTCACCCCTCCACTTT.

This clone was detected ten times or more. The J gene is TRBJ2-6, the V gene TRBV6-8; D could derive from TRBD1 or TRBD2 (5 bases each). Trimming took off 6 bases at V and 0 bases at J, with 18 bases between the two ends. Looked up from germline, CDR1 is MNHGY and CDR2 is SAAAGT. CDR3 length: 18 residues. The CDR3 bases are TGTGCCAGCAGCCCTGGGGGTGATCCTTCCTCTGGGGCCAACGTCCTGACTTTC. The encoded protein is CASSPGGDPSSGANVLTF.

Note on this clone: The sequenced fragment ends 1 residue before the CDR3 boundary, so the rest is inferred from the germline J gene. The J gene is TRBJ2-3, the V gene TRBV10-3, with D perhaps TRBD1 (6 bases). V shed 0 bases and J shed 4 bases, with 8 bases lying between them. The CDR3 spans 14 residues. Germline V gene lookup returns CDR1 ENHRY and CDR2 SYGVKD. CDR3: CAISESAGADTQYF. CDR3 bases read: TGTGCCATCAGTGAGTCGGCAGGGGCAGATACGCAGTAT.

The count of this clone is one. The chain carries TRBV28 and TRBJ2-2, with no clear D. This CDR3 is 14 amino acids long. V was clipped by 4 bases and J by 7 bases, with 13 bases between them. The germline V gene encodes CDR1 MDHEN and CDR2 SYDVKM. The chain's CDR3 is CASSSVSLIGELFF. In nucleotides, the CDR3 is TGTGCCAGCAGTTCGGTGTCACTGATCGGGGAGCTGTTTTTT.

This clone was counted only a few times. The chain employs TRBV10-3 and TRBJ1-3; the D is unclear. The CDR3 loop spans 16 amino acids. Deletions cut 3 bases from V and 0 bases from J, with 12 bases between. The V gene's germline CDR1 is ENHRY and CDR2 SYGVKD. This chain's CDR3 is CAISEGLGNSGNTIYF. CDR3 coding DNA: TGTGCCATCAGTGAAGGACTCGGGAACTCTGGAAACACCATATATTTT.

This clone was counted a few times. The V and J genes are TRBV28 and TRBJ2-5, with TRBD1 matching over 7 bases. Germline CDR1 reads MDHEN; CDR2 reads SYDVKM. J gave up 5 bases and V 3 bases, and 9 bases lay outside the gene matches. This CDR3 spans 15 amino acids. The CDR3 region is CASSFYRGSGETQYF. The CDR3 bases are TGTGCCAGCAGTTTCTACAGGGGTTCGGGGGAGACCCAGTACTTC.

J is TRBJ2-3 and V is TRBV18; 11 positions match TRBD1. V lost 0 bases, J lost 10 bases, and 9 bases stayed unmatched. The germline gives CDR1 KGHSH, CDR2 LQKENI. The length of the CDR3 is 16 residues. The CDR3 coding sequence is TGTGCCAGCTCACCACCCGGGACAGGGGGGTCTGTGGCGCAGTATTTT. Its protein product is CASSPPGTGGSVAQYF.

This clone showed up many times. This chain joins TRBV6-8 and TRBJ1-6, with D maybe TRBD1 (5 bases). Trimming cost V 3 bases and J 10 bases, with 13 bases left between them. This CDR3 is built from 14 residues. Germline CDR1 MNHGY, CDR2 SAAAGT. The CDR3 is CASSYQGGGSPLHF. The CDR3 coding sequence is TGTGCCAGCAGTTATCAGGGCGGAGGGTCACCCCTCCACTTT.

V is TRBV25-1 and J is TRBJ1-1; 8 bases are a match to TRBD1. CDR3 length: 14 residues. J gave up 4 bases and V 4 bases, and 5 bases lay outside the gene matches. Germline CDR1 is MGHDK and CDR2 is SYGVNS. DNA for the CDR3: TGTGCCAGCAGTGGAACAGGGGGATCCACTGAAGCTTTCTTT. Its protein product is CASSGTGGSTEAFF.

This clone was observed a few times. The chain links TRBV16 to TRBJ1-1; D gene ambiguous. The CDR3 is 13 residues long. Trimming took 0 bases from V and 4 from J, leaving 6 bases between them. Germline V gene lookup returns CDR1 KGHSY and CDR2 FQNENV. CDR3 sequence: CASSQSWSTEAFF. The CDR3, as DNA: TGTGCCAGCAGCCAATCGTGGAGCACTGAAGCTTTCTTT.

This sequence joins TRBV19 and TRBJ2-1; perhaps TRBD2 as D (6 bases). This CDR3 has 16 amino acids. V was trimmed by 7 bases and J by 3 bases, leaving 19 bases between them. Germline assignment: CDR1 LNHDA and CDR2 SQIVND (reference sequence). The CDR3, as DNA: TGTGCCAGTAAGGCGGAGGGCAGAAATCTCTACAATGAGCAGTTCTTC. Residues: CASKAEGRNLYNEQFF. Using reference TRBV19 and TRBJ2-1 for the parts outside the CDR3, the full variable domain is DGGITQSPKYLFRKEGQNVTLSCEQNLNHDAMYWYRQDPGQGLRLIYYSQIVNDFQKGDIAEGYSVSREKKESFPLTVTSAQKNPTAFYLCASKAEGRNLYNEQFFGPGTRLTVL.

This clone was seen only a few times. V and J are TRBV6-1 and TRBJ1-4; no clear D. The CDR3 sequence is 14 residues long. Trimming cost V 1 base and J 4 bases, with 7 bases left between them. Per germline, CDR1 MNHNS and CDR2 SASEGT. The CDR3 DNA follows: TGTGCCAGCAGTGAAGGACGGGGTAATGAAAAACTGTTTTTT. Protein sequence: CASSEGRGNEKLFF.

Concerning this clone: A junction boundary mismatches the germline segment, possibly from a read error. The J gene is TRBJ2-5, the V gene TRBV5-1; tentative D call: TRBD2 (5 bases). Germline CDR1 and CDR2: SGHRS and YFSETQ. The CDR3 is 20 residues long. The CDR3 region has the DNA TGCGCCAGTAGCTTCCCTACTCTCCGGGATTTTGTACCGGAACAAGAGACCCAGTACTTC. It yields the protein CASSFPTLRDFVPEQETQYF.

The chain uses TRBV9 and TRBJ2-3; possibly TRBD1 or TRBD2 for D (5 bases each). The CDR3 contains 14 residues. V lost 3 bases and J 2 bases, leaving 10 bases between the germline ends. Looked up from germline, CDR1 is SGDLS and CDR2 is YYNGEE. The CDR3 region is CASSDGTDTDTQYF. The CDR3, as DNA: TGTGCCAGCAGCGACGGGACGGACACAGATACGCAGTATTTT. Variable domain in full (rest from reference TRBV9 and TRBJ2-3): DSGVTQTPKHLITATGQRVTLRCSPRSGDLSVYWYQQSLDQGLQFLIQYYNGEERAKGNILERFSAQQFPDLHSELNLSSLELGDSALYFCASSDGTDTDTQYFGPGTRLTVL.

The chain uses TRBV15 and TRBJ2-1; D may match TRBD1 or TRBD2 (5 bases each). Germline V gene sequence: CDR1 LNHNV, CDR2 YYDKDF (reference sequence). V lost 1 base to trimming and J lost 4 bases, with 14 bases between them. The CDR3 consists of 16 residues. The CDR3 sequence: CATSRVGEGPYNEQFF. Written as DNA, the CDR3 is TGTGCCACCAGCAGAGTGGGAGAGGGGCCATACAATGAGCAGTTCTTC. Based on the CDR3 plus reference TRBV15 and TRBJ2-1, the full variable domain is DAMVIQNPRYQVTQFGKPVTLSCSQTLNHNVMYWYQQKSSQAPKLLFHYYDKDFNNEADTPDNFQSRRPNTSFCFLDIRSPGLGDTAMYLCATSRVGEGPYNEQFFGPGTRLTVL.

In its sample, this clone was seen a few times. The chain uses TRBV28 and TRBJ2-2; D is unclear. The length of the CDR3 is 14 residues. Germline CDR1 and CDR2: MDHEN and SYDVKM. V was shortened by 8 bases and J by 1 base, with 11 bases between the two germline ends. CDR3 sequence reads: CASYPQRNTGELFF. The CDR3, as DNA: TGTGCCAGCTATCCCCAGCGGAACACCGGGGAGCTGTTTTTT.

The V and J genes are TRBV11-3 and TRBJ1-6; the D is unclear. Germline V lookup: CDR1 SGHNT, CDR2 YENEEA. Trimming took 0 bases from V and 3 from J, leaving 12 bases between them. The CDR3 runs to 17 residues. In nucleotides, the CDR3 is TGTGCCAGCAGCTTAGATCGTCCGCCCAACTATAATTCACCCCTCCACTTT. Its protein is CASSLDRPPNYNSPLHF.

The sample holds many counts of this clone. The chain couples TRBV9 to TRBJ1-4; D possibly corresponds to TRBD1 (6 bases). V dropped 0 bases and J dropped 6 bases, with 12 bases sitting between them. The V gene's germline CDR1 is SGDLS and CDR2 YYNGEE. CDR3 length equals 15 residues. This chain's CDR3 is CASSVAGTGHEKLFF. CDR3 nucleotides: TGTGCCAGCAGCGTAGCCGGCACAGGGCATGAAAAACTGTTTTTT.

V is TRBV7-7 and J is TRBJ2-5; weak D call: TRBD1 (7 bases). The germline CDR1 and CDR2 sequences are SSHAT and FNYEAQ (reference sequence). V was trimmed by 4 bases and J by 7 bases, leaving 19 bases between them. The CDR3 extends over 15 amino acids. In DNA form, the CDR3 reads TGTGCCAGCAGCTCGGGCCGGCAGGGGGGAGGGACCCAGTACTTC. Protein product: CASSSGRQGGGTQYF.

This clone has just a few counts. The V call is TRBV6-7, the J call TRBJ1-5, with D maybe TRBD1 (6 bases). TRBV6-7 carries the ORF label, with uncertain function. The CDR3 extends over 16 amino acids. Trimming left V 5 bases short and J 1 base short, with 15 bases between. The CDR3 spells CASSISQGRSNQPQHF. The CDR3 nucleotides are TGTGCCAGCAGTATATCACAGGGTAGGAGCAATCAGCCCCAGCATTTT.

V is TRBV9 and J is TRBJ2-2; D is perhaps TRBD1 or TRBD2 (5 bases each). This CDR3 has 14 amino acids. Per germline, CDR1 SGDLS and CDR2 YYNGEE. With 0 bases removed from V and 5 bases from J, the gap between germline ends came to 8 bases. CDR3 nucleotide sequence: TGTGCCAGCAGCGTAGGTGGGGGTACCGGGGAGCTGTTTTTT. It specifies CASSVGGGTGELFF.

The rearrangement joins TRBV5-1 to TRBJ2-5; possibly TRBD1 for D (5 bases). Looked up from germline, CDR1 is SGHRS and CDR2 is YFSETQ. V lost 1 base, J lost 0 bases, and 7 bases lay in between. The CDR3 contains 14 residues. The CDR3 DNA follows: TGCGCCAGCAGCTTGTCAGGGTACCAAGAGACCCAGTACTTC. It codes for CASSLSGYQETQYF.

This clone was seen more than once but under ten times. This rearrangement joins TRBV5-1 to TRBJ1-3; TRBD1 agrees at 8 bases. Germline CDR1 is SGHRS and CDR2 is YFSETQ. The CDR3 is made up of 16 amino acids. The J segment lost 2 bases and the V segment lost 0 bases, leaving 4 bases of the junction unmatched. The CDR3 loop is CASSLAGRGPGNTIYF. The CDR3 DNA reads as TGCGCCAGCAGCTTGGCCGGCAGGGGGCCTGGAAACACCATATATTTT.

The rearrangement joins TRBV28 to TRBJ2-3; 15 positions agree with TRBD2. The length of the CDR3 is 16 residues. Germline V lookup: CDR1 MDHEN, CDR2 SYDVKM. Trimming took 2 bases from V and 6 from J; bases not matched to a gene: 3. This CDR3 is CASSLTGLAGGDTQYF. CDR3 in DNA: TGTGCCAGCAGTTTAACTGGACTAGCGGGAGGGGATACGCAGTATTTT.

In this sample, this clone turned up once. This chain links TRBV30 with TRBJ2-7; unclear D gene. V was shortened by 2 bases and J by 5 bases, with 10 bases between the two germline ends. Per the germline V gene, CDR1 is GTSNPN and CDR2 is SVGIG (reference sequence). This CDR3 comprises 12 residues. CDR3 DNA sequence: TGTGCCTGGAGTCTTTTGGGAAACGAGCAGTACTTC. Translating it yields CAWSLLGNEQYF.